This TCR beta chain was obtained from a study of cytomegalovirus exposure and HLA in healthy donors. Study overall: The roughly 120 validation repertoires, a later analysis reported, used the same platform as the 666 first-cohort repertoires.

Details on this clone: Its specificity is unknown.

Only in-frame clones appear in the TCRdb table, and some are missing; sequencing was by immunoSEQ multiplex PCR. Here the sample spans a few hundred thousand clones, just over 85% being singletons. The CDR3 has 14 amino acids. V lost 3 bases to trimming and J lost 8 bases; unmatched junction nucleotides: 5. CDR1 is MNHEY, CDR2 SVGAGI, per germline. Overall study results and limits: According to reports, the classifier identified cytomegalovirus status with high specificity and sensitivity. Specificity for CMV antigens was confirmed in vitro for a few of the CMV-associated chains. TCR clusters originating in the first cohort tended to co-occur in the 120 validation repertoires, according to a later analysis.

Sequencing was performed on PBMCs. This chain joins TRBV6-5 and TRBJ2-2, with 8 bases lining up with TRBD1. The clonotype comes from a young woman in good health and CMV-seronegative. The CDR3, as DNA: TGTGCCAGCAGTTATCCAGGGGGCGGAGGGGAGCTGTTTTTT. Translating it yields CASSYPGGGGELFF.